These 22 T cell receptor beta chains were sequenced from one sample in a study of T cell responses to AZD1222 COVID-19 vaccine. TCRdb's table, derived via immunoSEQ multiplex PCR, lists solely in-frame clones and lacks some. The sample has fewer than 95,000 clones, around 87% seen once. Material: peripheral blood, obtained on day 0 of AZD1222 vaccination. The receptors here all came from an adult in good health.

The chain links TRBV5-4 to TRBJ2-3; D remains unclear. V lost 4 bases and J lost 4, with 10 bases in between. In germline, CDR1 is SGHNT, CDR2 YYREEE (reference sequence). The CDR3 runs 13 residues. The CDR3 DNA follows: TGTGCCAGCAGCCCCGTTAGCTCAGATACGCAGTATTTT. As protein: CASSPVSSDTQYF.

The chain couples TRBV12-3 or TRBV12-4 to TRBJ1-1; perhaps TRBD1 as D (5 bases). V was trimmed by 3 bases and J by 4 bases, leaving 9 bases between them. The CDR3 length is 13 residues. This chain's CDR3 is CASSFSGGTEAFF. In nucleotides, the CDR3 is TGTGCCAGCAGTTTTAGCGGGGGCACTGAAGCTTTCTTT.

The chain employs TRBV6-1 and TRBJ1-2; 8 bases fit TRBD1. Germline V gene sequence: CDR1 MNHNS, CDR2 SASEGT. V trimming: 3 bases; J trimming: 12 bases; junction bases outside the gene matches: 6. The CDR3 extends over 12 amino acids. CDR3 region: CASSELGQVHTF. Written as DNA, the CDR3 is TGTGCCAGCAGTGAGTTGGGACAGGTCCACACCTTC.

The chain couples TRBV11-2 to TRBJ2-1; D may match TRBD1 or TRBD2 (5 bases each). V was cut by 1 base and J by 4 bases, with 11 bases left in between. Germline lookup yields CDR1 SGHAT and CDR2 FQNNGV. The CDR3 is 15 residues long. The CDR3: CASSLVVGDYNEQFF. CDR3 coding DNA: TGTGCCAGCAGCTTAGTAGTGGGGGATTACAATGAGCAGTTCTTC.

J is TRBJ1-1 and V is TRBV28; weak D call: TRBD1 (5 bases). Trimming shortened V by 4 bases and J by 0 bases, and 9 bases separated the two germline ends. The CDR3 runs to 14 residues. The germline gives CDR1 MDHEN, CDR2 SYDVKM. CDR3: CASSYTGVNTEAFF. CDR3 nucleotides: TGTGCCAGCAGTTATACAGGAGTGAACACTGAAGCTTTCTTT.

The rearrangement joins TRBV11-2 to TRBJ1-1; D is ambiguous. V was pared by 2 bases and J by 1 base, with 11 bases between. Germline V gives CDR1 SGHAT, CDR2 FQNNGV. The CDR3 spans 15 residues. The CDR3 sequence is CASSLILAGNTEAFF. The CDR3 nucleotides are TGTGCCAGCAGCTTAATTTTGGCAGGGAACACTGAAGCTTTCTTT.

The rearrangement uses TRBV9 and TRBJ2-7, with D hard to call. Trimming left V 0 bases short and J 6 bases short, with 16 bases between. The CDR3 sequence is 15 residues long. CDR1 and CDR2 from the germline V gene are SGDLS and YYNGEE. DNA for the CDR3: TGTGCCAGCAGCGTAGATGGCGCTCACGGCCGCGAGCAGTACTTC. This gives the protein CASSVDGAHGREQYF.

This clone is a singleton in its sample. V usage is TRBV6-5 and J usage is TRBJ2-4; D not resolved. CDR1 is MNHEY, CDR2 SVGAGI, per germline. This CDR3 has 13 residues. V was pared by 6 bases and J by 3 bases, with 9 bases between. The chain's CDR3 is CASRGSLKNIQYF. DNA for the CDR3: TGTGCCAGCAGAGGCAGCCTCAAAAACATTCAGTACTTC.

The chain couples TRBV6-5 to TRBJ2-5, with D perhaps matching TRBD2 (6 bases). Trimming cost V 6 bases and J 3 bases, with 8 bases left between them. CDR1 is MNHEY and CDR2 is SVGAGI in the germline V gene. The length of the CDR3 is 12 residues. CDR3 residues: CASRGGKETQYF. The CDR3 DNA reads TGTGCCAGCAGGGGAGGTAAAGAGACCCAGTACTTC.

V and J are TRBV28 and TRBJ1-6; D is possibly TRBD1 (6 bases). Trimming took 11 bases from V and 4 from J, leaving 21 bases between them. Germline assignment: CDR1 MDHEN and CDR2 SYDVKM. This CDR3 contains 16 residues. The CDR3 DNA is TGTGCCTCCGGGGGTCTGGGGGCGAGATATAATTCACCCCTCCACTTT. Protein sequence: CASGGLGARYNSPLHF.

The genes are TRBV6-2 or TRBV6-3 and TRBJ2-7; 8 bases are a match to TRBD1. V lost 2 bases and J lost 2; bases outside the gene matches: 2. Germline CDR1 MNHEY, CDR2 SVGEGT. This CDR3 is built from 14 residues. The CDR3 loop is CASSYLDRAYEQYF. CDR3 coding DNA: TGTGCCAGCAGTTACCTGGACAGGGCCTACGAGCAGTACTTC.

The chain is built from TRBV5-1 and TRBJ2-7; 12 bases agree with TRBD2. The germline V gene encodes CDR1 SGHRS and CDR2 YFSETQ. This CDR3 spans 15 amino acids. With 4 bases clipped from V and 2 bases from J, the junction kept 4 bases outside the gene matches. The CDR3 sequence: CASSHGLAGTYEQYF. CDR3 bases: TGCGCCAGCAGCCACGGACTAGCGGGGACCTACGAGCAGTACTTC.

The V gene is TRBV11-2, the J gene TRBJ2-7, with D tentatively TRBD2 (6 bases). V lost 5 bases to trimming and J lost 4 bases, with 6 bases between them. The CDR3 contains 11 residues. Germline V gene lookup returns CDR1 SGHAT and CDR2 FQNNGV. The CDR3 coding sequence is TGTGCCAGCAGCGGAGGGTACGAGCAGTACTTC. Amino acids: CASSGGYEQYF.

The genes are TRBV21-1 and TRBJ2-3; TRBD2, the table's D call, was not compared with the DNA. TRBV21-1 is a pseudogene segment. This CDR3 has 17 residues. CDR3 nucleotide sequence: TGTGCCAGCAGCAAAGGATCGAGCGGGACAAGCACAGATACGCAGTATTTT. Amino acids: CASSKGSSGTSTDTQYF.

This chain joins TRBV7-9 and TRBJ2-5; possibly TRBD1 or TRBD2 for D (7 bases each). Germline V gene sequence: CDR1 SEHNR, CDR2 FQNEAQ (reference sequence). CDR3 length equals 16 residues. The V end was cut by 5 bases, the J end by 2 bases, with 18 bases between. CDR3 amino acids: CASSQQGGMGQETQYF. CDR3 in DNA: TGTGCCAGCAGCCAGCAGGGGGGGATGGGTCAAGAGACCCAGTACTTC.

The CDR3, as DNA: TGTGCCAGCAGCTTAGACGCTAGCGGAACCTACAATGAGCAGTTCTTC. Amino acid sequence: CASSLDASGTYNEQFF. The V call is TRBV7-2, the J call TRBJ2-1; 7 positions agree with TRBD2. The CDR3 totals 16 residues. CDR1 is SGHTA and CDR2 is FQGNSA in the germline V gene. The V and J ends lost 1 base and 2 bases, in that order; junction bases with no gene match: 5.

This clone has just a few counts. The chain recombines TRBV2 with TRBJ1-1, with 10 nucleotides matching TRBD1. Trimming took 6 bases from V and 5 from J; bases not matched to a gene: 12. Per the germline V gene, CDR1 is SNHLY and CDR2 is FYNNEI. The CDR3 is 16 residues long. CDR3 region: CASSWDRGRGRTEAFF. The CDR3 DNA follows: TGTGCCAGCAGCTGGGACAGGGGTAGAGGGAGGACTGAAGCTTTCTTT.

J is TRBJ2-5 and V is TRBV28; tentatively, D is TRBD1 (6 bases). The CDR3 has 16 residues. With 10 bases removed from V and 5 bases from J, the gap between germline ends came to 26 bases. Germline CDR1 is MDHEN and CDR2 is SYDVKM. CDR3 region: CATFPAQQGLTETQYF. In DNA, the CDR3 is TGTGCCACCTTTCCCGCCCAACAGGGTTTGACGGAGACCCAGTACTTC.

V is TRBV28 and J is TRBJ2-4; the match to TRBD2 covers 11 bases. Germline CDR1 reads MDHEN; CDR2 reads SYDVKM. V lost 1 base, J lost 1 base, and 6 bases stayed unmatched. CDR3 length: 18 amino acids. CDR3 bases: TGTGCCAGCAGTTTATACTCACTAGCGGGAGCGGCCAAAAACATTCAGTACTTC. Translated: CASSLYSLAGAAKNIQYF.

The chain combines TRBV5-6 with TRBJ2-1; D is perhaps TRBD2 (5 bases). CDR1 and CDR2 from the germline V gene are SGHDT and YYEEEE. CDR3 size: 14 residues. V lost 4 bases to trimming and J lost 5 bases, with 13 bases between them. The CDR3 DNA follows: TGTGCCAGCAGCCCGCCGGCGAGGGACAATGAGCAGTTCTTC. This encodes CASSPPARDNEQFF.

The DNA of the CDR3 is TGTGCCACCAGTGATTACAACAGGGGAGATACGCAGTATTTT. It codes for CATSDYNRGDTQYF. The rearrangement joins TRBV24-1 to TRBJ2-3, with 7 nucleotides matching TRBD1. CDR1 and CDR2 from the germline V gene are KGHDR and SFDVKD. CDR3 length: 14 residues. V lost 2 bases, J lost 5 bases, and 3 bases stayed unmatched.

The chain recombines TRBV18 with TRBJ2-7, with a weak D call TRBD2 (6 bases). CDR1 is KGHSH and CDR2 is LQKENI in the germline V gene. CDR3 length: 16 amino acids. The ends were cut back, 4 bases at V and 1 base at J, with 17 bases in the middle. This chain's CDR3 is CASSLGRRGLSYEQYF. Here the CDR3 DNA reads TGTGCCAGCTCACTGGGGAGGCGAGGACTATCCTACGAGCAGTACTTC.